This record covers a single T cell receptor (beta chain). Its target is unknown. This record comes from a study of Ad26.COV2.S vaccination and SARS-CoV-2 variants. About the study: The study gave Ad26.COV2.S intramuscularly, once or twice 56 days apart. Study results and limitations: Non-spike TCR breadth was similar in vaccine and placebo recipients. Vaccine recipients had higher spike-specific TCR breadth than placebo recipients.

Per the germline V gene, CDR1 is LGHDT and CDR2 is YNNKEL (reference sequence). After removal of 4 bases from V and 6 bases from J, the junction contained 4 bases not matched to a gene. The CDR3 is 14 amino acids. Treatment defined: 19 received Ad26.COV2.S at low or high dose, single or two shots; several received placebo; per-sample allocation not given. Samples were taken on day 63 after the first vaccine or placebo injection. Cohort 1b enrolled adults aged 18-55 years in Boston. Here immunoSEQ multiplex PCR was the method, and the copy in TCRdb shows in-frame clones only, minus some. This table holds approximately 300,000 clones, 86% found once.

Sequencing used peripheral blood, obtained in a trial of Ad26.COV2.S vaccine versus placebo. This receptor was obtained from a person aged 18-60 years who received the Ad26.COV2.S COVID-19 vaccine or a placebo. The V gene is TRBV3-1 (or the pseudogene TRBV3-2), the J gene TRBJ2-7; TRBD1 agrees at 12 bases. In DNA form, the CDR3 reads TGTGCCAGCAGCCCCGGGACAGGGGGCGCCGAGCAGTACTTC. Encoded protein: CASSPGTGGAEQYF.